The rows below give T cell receptor beta chains drawn from one sample of a study of blood T cell repertoires in COVID-19. This table comes from immunoSEQ multiplex PCR, and its TCRdb copy is limited to in-frame clones, with some not included. The table shows roughly 43,000 clones, with roughly 85% occurring only once. The sample taken for sequencing was peripheral blood. The receptors originated from a woman in her seventies in a cohort sampled during active COVID-19. Both conserved end residues are part of each CDR3. A D gene is named only where the DNA matches it firmly. Where a row states a size, it is once, few, many or the class of an expanded clone; other rows omit it.

j_call	cdr3_length	d_call	clone_size	v_call	cdr3_nt	cdr3_aa
TRBJ2-1	17	TRBD2	.	TRBV4-1	TGCGCCAGCAGCCAAGGGTTACTAGCGGGGTCATACAATGAGCAGTTCTTC	CASSQGLLAGSYNEQFF
TRBJ2-5	11	.	.	TRBV28	TGTGCCAGCAGGACGGAGGAGACCCAGTACTTC	CASRTEETQYF
TRBJ2-1	15	TRBD2	.	TRBV5-4	TGTGCCAGCAAGGCCGGGACTAGCGGATACAATGAGCAGTTCTTC	CASKAGTSGYNEQFF
TRBJ1-5	14	TRBD1	once	TRBV28	TGTGCCAGTAAACAGGGGGCAGGCAATCAGCCCCAGCATTTT	CASKQGAGNQPQHF
TRBJ2-5	16	.	once	TRBV6-5	TGTGCCAGCAGTTACCGAGGTGGGGCTGGTTGGGAGACCCAGTACTTC	CASSYRGGAGWETQYF
TRBJ1-4	15	TRBD1	.	TRBV18	TGTGCCAGCTCAATCGGACAGGGGGCTAATGAAAAACTGTTTTTT	CASSIGQGANEKLFF
TRBJ1-4	12	TRBD1	.	TRBV6-5	TGTGCCAGCAGCCAGGGGGGCGGGAAACTGTTTTTT	CASSQGGGKLFF
TRBJ2-2	14	TRBD1	.	TRBV5-1	TGCGCCAGCAGCCAGGGGGAGTCCACCGGGGAGCTGTTTTTT	CASSQGESTGELFF
TRBJ2-7	15	.	once	TRBV19	TGTGCCAGTAGTAAAGCAGGGCAAAGCTCCTACGAGCAGTACTTC	CASSKAGQSSYEQYF
TRBJ2-1	15	.	.	TRBV28	TGTGCCAGCAGTCTACCCCTTGAAACCTACAATGAGCAGTTCTTC	CASSLPLETYNEQFF
TRBJ2-1	14	.	.	TRBV5-1	TGCGCCAGCAGCTTGTTGAGCTCCTACAATGAGCAGTTCTTC	CASSLLSSYNEQFF
TRBJ2-7	14	.	.	TRBV4-1	TGCGCCAGCAGCCAAGGTGCAGGGGAATACGAGCAGTACTTC	CASSQGAGEYEQYF
TRBJ2-7	13	.	.	TRBV10-3	TGTGCCATCAGTGGGGCTGAGGGCTACGAGCAGTACTTC	CAISGAEGYEQYF
TRBJ1-2	13	TRBD1	.	TRBV12-3/TRBV12-4	TGTGCCAGCAGTGGACAGGGGGGATATGGCTACACCTTC	CASSGQGGYGYTF
TRBJ1-4	16	TRBD1	.	TRBV19	TGTGCCAGTAGTCTGGGACAGGGGGCAACTAATGAAAAACTGTTTTTT	CASSLGQGATNEKLFF
TRBJ2-3	14	.	once	TRBV19	TGTGCCAGTAGTCCCGGACTTTTCACAGATACGCAGTATTTT	CASSPGLFTDTQYF
TRBJ1-5	15	.	once	TRBV6-5	TGTGCCAGCAGTCTACAGGGAAATAGCAATCAGCCCCAGCATTTT	CASSLQGNSNQPQHF
TRBJ2-1	13	.	.	TRBV6-6	TGTGCCAGCACCCCGGATCCCAGGCATGAGCAGTTCTTC	CASTPDPRHEQFF
TRBJ2-7	16	TRBD2	.	TRBV5-6	TGTGCCAGCAGCCTGAGGGGTAGCGGGGCTTCCTACGAGCAGTACTTC	CASSLRGSGASYEQYF
TRBJ1-6	14	.	.	TRBV27	TGTGCCAGCAGTTCCCTAAGGGGGAATTCACCCCTCCACTTT	CASSSLRGNSPLHF
TRBJ2-5	15	.	.	TRBV28	TGTGCCAGCAGTTCCTTCACAGGGGAGGTGGAGACCCAGTACTTC	CASSSFTGEVETQYF
TRBJ2-4	16	.	.	TRBV5-1	TGCGCCAGCGCCTCTTTTTGGGACACAGCACAGAGCATTCAGTACTTC	CASASFWDTAQSIQYF
TRBJ2-1	17	TRBD2	.	TRBV4-1	TGCGCCAGCAGTCAAGACCTTACTAGCGCACCCTACAATGAGCAGTTCTTC	CASSQDLTSAPYNEQFF
TRBJ2-5	15	TRBD2	.	TRBV6-6	TGTGCCAGCAGCTTCCTCACTAGCGGCCAAGAGACCCAGTACTTC	CASSFLTSGQETQYF
TRBJ1-2	15	TRBD1	.	TRBV27	TGTGCCAGCAGTTTATCGAGGACAGGATCCTATGGCTACACCTTC	CASSLSRTGSYGYTF
TRBJ1-1	14	.	.	TRBV29-1	TGCAGCGGGCGACAGATGGGCTTGAGTGGAGAAGCTTTCTTT	CSGRQMGLSGEAFF
TRBJ1-2	15	TRBD1	.	TRBV5-1	TGCGCCAGCAGCCCATGGACAGGGGGCAACTATGGCTACACCTTC	CASSPWTGGNYGYTF
TRBJ2-1	18	TRBD2	.	TRBV19	TGTGCCACCAAGACAGGGACCGAGAGCGGGAGGGCCGTAAATGAGCAGTTCTTC	CATKTGTESGRAVNEQFF
TRBJ1-1	13	.	once	TRBV7-9	TGTGCCAGCCATGCGAATCCGACAGAACGGGCTTTCTTT	CASHANPTERAFF
TRBJ2-5	13	.	once	TRBV5-1	TGCGCCAGCAGCTTGGAAGCGAGGGAGACCCAGTACTTC	CASSLEARETQYF
TRBJ1-5	13	.	.	TRBV2	TGTGCCAGCAGTGCCGAGGCACGAGGGCCCCAGCATTTT	CASSAEARGPQHF
TRBJ2-3	13	.	.	TRBV12-3/TRBV12-4	TGTGCCAGCAGTTTTCCCCCCCCGTATACGCAGTATTTT	CASSFPPPYTQYF
TRBJ2-7	15	.	.	TRBV6-2/TRBV6-3	TGTGCCAGCAGTTACCTGGCAGGGATCCTTTACGAGCAGTACTTC	CASSYLAGILYEQYF
TRBJ1-4	13	.	.	TRBV6-2/TRBV6-3	TGTGCCAGCAGTTACTCTGGCAAGGAAAAACTGTTTTTT	CASSYSGKEKLFF
TRBJ2-7	14	.	.	TRBV28	TGTGCCAGCACCTCTCCGGGGTCGGCTTACGAGCAGTACTTC	CASTSPGSAYEQYF
TRBJ2-1	15	.	once	TRBV29-1	TGCAGCGTTGAAGGACAAGGGGGCTCCTACAATGAGCAGTTCTTC	CSVEGQGGSYNEQFF
TRBJ1-5	15	TRBD1	.	TRBV4-3	TGCGCCAGCAGCCAAGACGGGAGGGGGCCTCAGCCCCAGCATTTT	CASSQDGRGPQPQHF
TRBJ2-7	14	TRBD2	.	TRBV27	TGTGCCAGCAGTCCCAGCGGGAGATTGTATAAGCAGTACTTC	CASSPSGRLYKQYF
TRBJ2-3	18	TRBD2	.	TRBV7-2	TGTGCCAGCAGCTTAAGGCCCCCAAGACTAGCTAGCACAGATACGCAGTATTTT	CASSLRPPRLASTDTQYF
TRBJ2-1	14	TRBD2	.	TRBV27	TGTGCCAGCAGAGGACTAGCGGGAGGCTATGAGCAGTTCTTC	CASRGLAGGYEQFF